These 23 T cell receptor beta chains came from one sample sequenced in a study of blood T cell repertoires in COVID-19. Measured with immunoSEQ multiplex PCR; TCRdb has only the in-frame clones, and not every one. The sample contains about 250,000 clones, around four fifths of which appear only once. The sample was PBMCs or T cells enriched from blood (not recorded which). The receptors were gathered from a woman in her thirties or forties who had been exposed to COVID-19.

CDR3 coding DNA: TGTGCCAGCAGCCCCCAGTACACTGAAGCTTTCTTT. It yields the protein CASSPQYTEAFF. The chain recombines TRBV13 with TRBJ1-1; D is unresolved. CDR3 size: 12 residues. The ends were cut back, 5 bases at V and 3 bases at J, with 7 bases in the middle. Germline CDR1 is PRHDT and CDR2 is FYEKMQ (reference sequence).

The chain combines TRBV7-2 with TRBJ2-7, with D tentatively TRBD1 (6 bases). Germline-derived CDR1 and CDR2 are SGHTA and FQGNSA. V was cut by 2 bases and J by 7 bases, with 12 bases left in between. The CDR3 length is 13 residues. The CDR3, as DNA: TGTGCCAGCAGCTTATTTGGGGGCGGGGAGCAGTACTTC. Translated, it gives CASSLFGGGEQYF.

This chain connects TRBV5-1 to TRBJ1-2; 7 bases align to TRBD1. The CDR3 is made up of 14 amino acids. Germline CDR1 SGHRS, CDR2 YFSETQ. The J segment lost 4 bases and the V segment lost 4 bases, leaving 7 bases of the junction unmatched. CDR3 nucleotide sequence: TGCGCCAGCAGCATTGGACAGGAGCTCTATGGCTACACCTTC. This translates into CASSIGQELYGYTF.

This clone appeared once. The chain is built from TRBV11-2 and TRBJ1-2; tentatively, D is TRBD1 (5 bases). V lost 4 bases and J 3 bases, leaving 18 bases between the germline ends. Germline CDR1 SGHAT, CDR2 FQNNGV. This CDR3 spans 16 amino acids. The CDR3, as DNA: TGTGCCAGCAGCTACGAAGGGACTTTCGTTCACTATGGCTACACCTTC. Translating gives CASSYEGTFVHYGYTF.

This rearrangement joins TRBV7-2 to TRBJ2-4, with a possible D match to TRBD1 (6 bases). This CDR3 comprises 15 residues. Germline values: CDR1 SGHTA, CDR2 FQGNSA. V lost 2 bases, J lost 6 bases, and 14 bases lay in between. In nucleotides, the CDR3 is TGTGCCAGCAGCTTATTCCCCCAAGGGGGAAACATTCAGTACTTC. Translation gives CASSLFPQGGNIQYF.

The chain links TRBV19 to TRBJ2-5; a weak D match, TRBD1 (6 bases). Germline CDR1 and CDR2: LNHDA and SQIVND (reference sequence). V lost 6 bases to trimming and J lost 5 bases, with 13 bases between them. The CDR3 loop spans 13 amino acids. The CDR3 DNA sequence: TGTGCCAGTAGCCTAAAGGGGGACGAGACCCAGTACTTC. This sequence encodes CASSLKGDETQYF.

This rearrangement joins TRBV4-1 to TRBJ2-7, with a possible D match to TRBD2 (7 bases). Germline values: CDR1 MGHRA, CDR2 YSYEKL. The CDR3 has 15 residues. Trimming took off 4 bases at V and 7 bases at J, with 20 bases between the two ends. The CDR3 nucleotides are TGCGCCAGCAGCCCAGGGGAGGGCCGCTGGATGGAGCAGTACTTC. Encoded protein: CASSPGEGRWMEQYF.

The chain is built from TRBV5-1 and TRBJ2-3; 10 bases are shared with TRBD2. Trimming cost V 1 base and J 1 base; bases outside gene matches: 9. Germline V lookup: CDR1 SGHRS, CDR2 YFSETQ. This CDR3 has 18 residues. The CDR3 nucleotides read TGCGCCAGCAGCTTGTCGGGTAGCGGGGGGTCTGGCACAGATACGCAGTATTTT. It yields the protein CASSLSGSGGSGTDTQYF.

The rearrangement joins TRBV7-2 to TRBJ2-1, with TRBD2 as a possible D gene (7 bases). Germline V gene data show CDR1 as SGHTA and CDR2 as FQGNSA. This CDR3 has 17 amino acids. Trimming left V 3 bases short and J 1 base short, with 16 bases between. The CDR3 nucleotides read TGTGCCAGCAGCTTTATCTCGGGGGGCCTATCCTACAATGAGCAGTTCTTC. Protein: CASSFISGGLSYNEQFF. The full variable domain, rest sourced from reference TRBV7-2 and TRBJ2-1, is GAGVSQSPSNKVTEKGKDVELRCDPISGHTALYWYRQSLGQGLEFLIYFQGNSAPDKSGLPSDRFSAERTGGSVSTLTIQRTQQEDSAVYLCASSFISGGLSYNEQFFGPGTRLTVL.

V usage is TRBV2 and J usage is TRBJ1-3; TRBD1 might be the D (6 bases). The CDR3 length is 15 residues. Germline CDR1 is SNHLY and CDR2 is FYNNEI. V was shortened by 5 bases and J by 1 base, with 12 bases between the two germline ends. CDR3 bases: TGTGCCAGCAGTTCGACAGGAACGTCTGGAAACACCATATATTTT. It codes for CASSSTGTSGNTIYF.

The CDR3 here is CASSLIGQGSTDTQYF. CDR3 coding DNA: TGTGCCAGCAGCCTTATTGGACAGGGAAGCACAGATACGCAGTATTTT. This chain uses TRBV7-2 with TRBJ2-3; TRBD1 matches 8 bases. After removal of 5 bases from V and 0 bases from J, the junction contained 7 bases not matched to a gene. The CDR3 extends over 16 amino acids. Germline assignment: CDR1 SGHTA and CDR2 FQGNSA.

This chain joins TRBV29-1 and TRBJ2-5; D is ambiguous. CDR1 is SQVTM, CDR2 ANQGSEA, per germline. The germline V and J ends were trimmed by 6 bases and 2 bases, with 16 bases remaining between them. The CDR3 runs to 14 residues. CDR3 in amino acids: CSVSARSEQETQYF. In DNA, the CDR3 is TGCAGCGTCTCCGCGAGGTCAGAGCAAGAGACCCAGTACTTC.

V and J are TRBV13 and TRBJ1-4, with TRBD1 as a possible D gene (5 bases). V dropped 5 bases and J dropped 7 bases, with 11 bases sitting between them. Germline V gene lookup returns CDR1 PRHDT and CDR2 FYEKMQ (reference sequence). The CDR3 runs 13 residues. The DNA of the CDR3 is TGTGCCAGCAGCACACGACAGACTGAAAAACTGTTTTTT. Protein sequence: CASSTRQTEKLFF.

The chain recombines TRBV3-1 (or the pseudogene TRBV3-2) with TRBJ2-7; D is perhaps TRBD2 (5 bases). Germline V gene lookup returns CDR1 LGHDT and CDR2 YNNKEL (reference sequence). CDR3 length: 16 amino acids. With 2 bases removed from V and 3 bases from J, the gap between germline ends came to 17 bases. The CDR3 here is CASSQQGGLLGYEQYF. The CDR3 region has the DNA TGTGCCAGCAGCCAACAAGGCGGGCTCTTGGGCTACGAGCAGTACTTC.

The chain carries TRBV19 and TRBJ1-1; unclear D gene. Germline CDR1 is LNHDA and CDR2 is SQIVND (reference sequence). The CDR3 covers 17 residues. V lost 1 base, J lost 0 bases, and 15 bases lay in between. CDR3 sequence (DNA): TGTGCCAGTAGTATAGTATTCCAGGCCCATATGAACACTGAAGCTTTCTTT. It encodes CASSIVFQAHMNTEAFF.

CDR3 in DNA: TGTGCCAGCAGCTCTGGACTAGCGGGGTCCCAGACACAGACCTACTACGAGCAGTACTTC. It yields the protein CASSSGLAGSQTQTYYEQYF. The genes are TRBV28 and TRBJ2-7; 12 nucleotides line up with TRBD2. The CDR3 has 20 amino acids. Germline CDR1 MDHEN, CDR2 SYDVKM. V lost 6 bases to trimming and J lost 3 bases; unmatched junction nucleotides: 21.

V usage is TRBV7-3 and J usage is TRBJ2-5; 7 bases match TRBD1. Germline CDR1 is SGHTA and CDR2 is FQGTGA. This CDR3 has 15 residues. The V and J ends lost 3 bases and 0 bases, in that order; junction bases with no gene match: 4. Here the CDR3 reads CASSFGGQYQETQYF. The CDR3 coding sequence is TGTGCCAGCAGCTTTGGGGGACAGTACCAAGAGACCCAGTACTTC.

The count of this clone is one. This rearrangement joins TRBV14 to TRBJ1-1; D is undetermined. Germline V gene lookup returns CDR1 SGHDN and CDR2 FVKESK. The length of the CDR3 is 15 residues. Trimming took 0 bases from V and 2 from J, leaving 10 bases between them. This CDR3 is CASSQDVTVNTEAFF. Here the CDR3 DNA reads TGTGCCAGCAGCCAAGATGTCACAGTCAACACTGAAGCTTTCTTT.

The chain combines TRBV7-3 with TRBJ2-3, with 13 bases matching TRBD2. V shed 6 bases and J 5 bases; nucleotides not matched to a gene: 8. Per the germline V gene, CDR1 is SGHTA and CDR2 is FQGTGA. This CDR3 contains 16 residues. This CDR3 reads CASRLTSGGAGDTQYF. CDR3 bases: TGTGCCAGCAGACTTACTAGCGGGGGGGCCGGAGATACGCAGTATTTT.

The chain couples TRBV6-1 to TRBJ1-2; D is undetermined. This CDR3 has 15 amino acids. V gave up 3 bases and J gave up 2 bases, with 13 bases separating them. The germline gives CDR1 MNHNS, CDR2 SASEGT. The CDR3 protein is CASSEPTGINYGYTF. DNA for the CDR3: TGTGCCAGCAGTGAGCCAACCGGGATCAACTATGGCTACACCTTC.

The table lists this clone with a few counts. The rearrangement joins TRBV5-1 to TRBJ2-7; a possible D gene is TRBD1 (6 bases). Germline CDR1 is SGHRS and CDR2 is YFSETQ. Trimming left V 4 bases short and J 7 bases short, with 24 bases between. This CDR3 region has 16 residues. In DNA, the CDR3 is TGCGCCAGCAGCCCCAGCCCCGGGACACTTTTTGAGGAGCAGTACTTC. Translation: CASSPSPGTLFEEQYF.

The table lists this clone with a few counts. CDR3 DNA: TGCAGCGCCACACGGGGTCGGACAGGGCACGATGGCTACACCTTC. Translating gives CSATRGRTGHDGYTF. The chain recombines TRBV29-1 with TRBJ1-2; TRBD1 aligns across 8 bases. V shed 7 bases and J 6 bases; nucleotides not matched to a gene: 16. There are 15 residues in the CDR3. Germline V gives CDR1 SQVTM, CDR2 ANQGSEA. The variable domain in full, completed from reference TRBV29-1 and TRBJ1-2, reads SAVISQKPSRDICQRGTSLTIQCQVDSQVTMMFWYRQQPGQSLTLIATANQGSEATYESGFVIDKFPISRPNLTFSTLTVSNMSPEDSSIYLCSATRGRTGHDGYTFGSGTRLTVV.

V is TRBV19 and J is TRBJ2-3, with D maybe TRBD1 (5 bases). Trimming pared 6 bases from V and 5 bases from J, leaving 21 bases between. This CDR3 contains 16 residues. Germline CDR1 and CDR2: LNHDA and SQIVND (reference sequence). CDR3 in amino acids: CASSRTDRSRGDTQYF. In nucleotides, the CDR3 is TGTGCCAGTAGCCGAACCGACAGATCTAGGGGAGATACGCAGTATTTT.